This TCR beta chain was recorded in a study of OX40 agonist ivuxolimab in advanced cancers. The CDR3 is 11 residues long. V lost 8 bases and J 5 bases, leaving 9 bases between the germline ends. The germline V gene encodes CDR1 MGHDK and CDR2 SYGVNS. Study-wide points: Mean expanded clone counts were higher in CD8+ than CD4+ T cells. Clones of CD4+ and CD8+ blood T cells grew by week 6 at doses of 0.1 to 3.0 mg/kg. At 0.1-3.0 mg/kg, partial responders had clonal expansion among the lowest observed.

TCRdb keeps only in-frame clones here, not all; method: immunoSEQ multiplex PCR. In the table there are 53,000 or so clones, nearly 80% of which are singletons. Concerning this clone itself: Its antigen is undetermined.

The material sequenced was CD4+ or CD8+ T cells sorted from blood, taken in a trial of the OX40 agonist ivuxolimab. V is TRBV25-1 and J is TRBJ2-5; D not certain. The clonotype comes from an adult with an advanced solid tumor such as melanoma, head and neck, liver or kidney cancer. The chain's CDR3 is CASAPGETQYF. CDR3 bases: TGTGCCAGCGCTCCTGGTGAGACCCAGTACTTC.